The clone carrying this T cell receptor beta chain was seen ten or more times. The antigen is undetermined. These data come from a study of T cell repertoires in cytomegalovirus infection. Points from the study as a whole: In two of eight donors, the top clonotype was HLA-C-restricted CMV-specific. Cumulative frequency of public TCR beta families picked out carriers of CMV plus the relevant HLA.

V lost 2 bases, J lost 2 bases, and 19 bases lay in between. This CDR3 is built from 17 residues. The germline V gene has CDR1 MNHEY and CDR2 SVGEGT. In TCRdb, the reads were re-called with MiXCR into one record per CDR3 protein. The repertoire includes approximately 100,000 distinct CDR3 sequences, more than 20% of them detected once, and approximately 40% sits in the top ten. The sequence derives from a human donor in good health (CMV status not recorded). Some clones in this sample may be carry-over from other donors' samples. Sequenced material: CD8+ T cells from PBMCs. The V and J genes are TRBV6-2 or TRBV6-3 and TRBJ2-7; weak D call: TRBD2 (6 bases). The CDR3 reads CASSYPTGEQITYEQYF. As DNA, the CDR3 is TGTGCCAGCAGTTACCCGACGGGGGAACAGATCACCTACGAGCAGTACTTC.